This TCR beta chain was observed in a study of somatic mutations in cytotoxic T cells in rheumatoid arthritis. Overall study findings and caveats: Patients with rheumatoid arthritis, but not healthy controls, had CD8+ clonality that increased with age. The top CD8+ clone topped 20% of CD8+ cells in about an eighth of the roughly 65 patients. The targets (antigens) of the expanded CD8+ clones were not known. Levels of CD8+ T-cell clonality in rheumatoid arthritis patients were statistically indistinguishable from those seen in age-matched healthy controls, with no significant difference.

The CDR3 has 15 amino acids. The germline gives CDR1 SGDLS, CDR2 YYNGEE. Trimming pared 3 bases from V and 4 bases from J, leaving 14 bases between. Sequencing was performed with immunoSEQ multiplex PCR; in TCRdb, only in-frame clones are kept and a portion is missing. The table lists roughly 13,000 clones, over 70% of them singletons. On this clone: Its antigen is still unknown. The sample contains more than one DNA sequence encoding this CDR3.

The sequencing sample was made of CD8+ T cells sorted from blood. The source is an adult with rheumatoid arthritis. The V call is TRBV9, the J call TRBJ1-3; no firm D call. CDR3 nucleotides: TGTGCCAGCAGCGCCTTGGGAGGTACCGGAAACACCATATATTTT. It specifies CASSALGGTGNTIYF.